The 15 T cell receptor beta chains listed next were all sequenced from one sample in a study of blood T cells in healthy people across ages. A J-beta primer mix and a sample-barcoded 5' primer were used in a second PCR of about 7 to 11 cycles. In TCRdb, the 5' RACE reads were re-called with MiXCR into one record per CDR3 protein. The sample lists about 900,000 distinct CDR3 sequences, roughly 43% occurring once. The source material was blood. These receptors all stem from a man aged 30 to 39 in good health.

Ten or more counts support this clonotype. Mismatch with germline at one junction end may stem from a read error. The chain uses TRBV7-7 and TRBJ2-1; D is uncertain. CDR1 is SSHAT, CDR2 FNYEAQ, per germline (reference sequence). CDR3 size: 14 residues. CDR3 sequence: CASSQGGPYNEQFF. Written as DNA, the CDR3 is TGTGCTAGCAGCCAAGGTGGGCCCTACAATGAGCAGTTCTTC.

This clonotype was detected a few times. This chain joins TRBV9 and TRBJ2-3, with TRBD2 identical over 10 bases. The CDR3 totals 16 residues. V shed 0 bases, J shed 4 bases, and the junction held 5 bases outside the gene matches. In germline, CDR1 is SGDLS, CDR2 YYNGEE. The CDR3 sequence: CASSVASGGAADTQYF. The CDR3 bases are TGTGCCAGCAGCGTAGCGAGCGGGGGGGCGGCAGATACGCAGTATTTT.

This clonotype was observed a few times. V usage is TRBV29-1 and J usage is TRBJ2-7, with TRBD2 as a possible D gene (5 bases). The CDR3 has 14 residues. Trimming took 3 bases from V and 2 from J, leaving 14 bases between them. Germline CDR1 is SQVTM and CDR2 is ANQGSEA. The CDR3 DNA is TGCAGCGTTGATCGGGGTACACAACCCTACGAGCAGTACTTC. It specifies CSVDRGTQPYEQYF.

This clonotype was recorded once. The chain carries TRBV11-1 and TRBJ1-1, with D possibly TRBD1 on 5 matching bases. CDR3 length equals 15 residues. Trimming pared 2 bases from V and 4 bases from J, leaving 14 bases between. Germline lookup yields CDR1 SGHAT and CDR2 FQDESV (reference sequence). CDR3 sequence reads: CASSLTQGWSTEAFF. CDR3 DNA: TGTGCCAGCAGCTTAACCCAGGGTTGGAGCACTGAAGCTTTCTTT.

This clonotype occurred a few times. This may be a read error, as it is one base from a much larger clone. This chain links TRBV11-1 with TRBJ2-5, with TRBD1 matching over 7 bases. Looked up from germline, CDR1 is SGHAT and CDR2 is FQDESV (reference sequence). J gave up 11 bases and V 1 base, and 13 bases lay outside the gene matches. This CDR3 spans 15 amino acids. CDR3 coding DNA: TGTGCCAGCAGCTTAGGGGGGACAGAGATCAATGAGCAGTACTTC. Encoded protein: CASSLGGTEINEQYF.

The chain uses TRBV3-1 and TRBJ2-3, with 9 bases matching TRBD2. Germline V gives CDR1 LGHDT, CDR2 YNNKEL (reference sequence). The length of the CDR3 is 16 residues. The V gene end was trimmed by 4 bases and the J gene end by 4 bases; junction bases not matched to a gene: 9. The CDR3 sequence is CASSPTLAGWADTQYF. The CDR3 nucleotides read TGTGCCAGCAGCCCCACCCTAGCGGGGTGGGCAGATACGCAGTATTTT.

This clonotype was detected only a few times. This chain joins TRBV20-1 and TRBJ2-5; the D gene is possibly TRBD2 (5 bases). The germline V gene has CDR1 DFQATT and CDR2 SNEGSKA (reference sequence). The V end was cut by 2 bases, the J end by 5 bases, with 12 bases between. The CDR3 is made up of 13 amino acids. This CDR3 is CSARSGPGETQYF. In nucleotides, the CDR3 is TGCAGTGCTAGATCCGGGCCGGGGGAGACCCAGTACTTC.

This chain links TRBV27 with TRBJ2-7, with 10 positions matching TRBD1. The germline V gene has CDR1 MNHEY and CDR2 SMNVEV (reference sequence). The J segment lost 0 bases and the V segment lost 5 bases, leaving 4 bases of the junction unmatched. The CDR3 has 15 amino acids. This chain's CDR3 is CASSPGDRGSYEQYF. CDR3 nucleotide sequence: TGTGCCAGCAGTCCCGGGGACAGGGGCTCCTACGAGCAGTACTTC.

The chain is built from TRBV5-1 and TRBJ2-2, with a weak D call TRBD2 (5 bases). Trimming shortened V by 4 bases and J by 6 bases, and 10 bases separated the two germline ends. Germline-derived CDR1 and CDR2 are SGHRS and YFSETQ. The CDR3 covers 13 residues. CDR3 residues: CASSATGAGELFF. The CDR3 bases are TGCGCCAGCAGCGCGACCGGGGCCGGGGAGCTGTTTTTT.

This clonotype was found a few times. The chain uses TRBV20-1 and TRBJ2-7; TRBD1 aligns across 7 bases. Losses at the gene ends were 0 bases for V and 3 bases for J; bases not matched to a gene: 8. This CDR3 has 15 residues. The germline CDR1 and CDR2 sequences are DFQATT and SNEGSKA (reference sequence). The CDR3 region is CSARDLGRGSYEQYF. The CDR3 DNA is TGCAGTGCTAGAGATCTCGGCAGGGGGAGCTACGAGCAGTACTTC.

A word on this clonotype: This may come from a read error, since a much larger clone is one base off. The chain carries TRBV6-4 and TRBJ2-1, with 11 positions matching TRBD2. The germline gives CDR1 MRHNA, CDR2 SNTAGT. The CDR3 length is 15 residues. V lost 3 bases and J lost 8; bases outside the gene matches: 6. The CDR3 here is CASSEGSGGAHEQFF. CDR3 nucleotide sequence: TGTGCCAGCAGTGAGGGTAGCGGGGGGGCTCATGAGCAGTTCTTC.

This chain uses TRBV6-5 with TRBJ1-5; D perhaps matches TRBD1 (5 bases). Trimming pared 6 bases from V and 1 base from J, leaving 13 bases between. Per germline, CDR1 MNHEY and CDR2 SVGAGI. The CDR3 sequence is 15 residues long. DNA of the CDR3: TGTGCCAGCAGGCTACAGGAGAACAGCAATCAGCCCCAGCATTTT. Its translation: CASRLQENSNQPQHF.

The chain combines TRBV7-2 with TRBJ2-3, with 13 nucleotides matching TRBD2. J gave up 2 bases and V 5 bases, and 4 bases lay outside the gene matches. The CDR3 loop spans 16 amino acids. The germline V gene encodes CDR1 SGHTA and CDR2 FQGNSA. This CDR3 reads CASSITSGGVTDTQYF. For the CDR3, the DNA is TGTGCCAGCAGCATAACTAGCGGGGGGGTCACAGATACGCAGTATTTT.

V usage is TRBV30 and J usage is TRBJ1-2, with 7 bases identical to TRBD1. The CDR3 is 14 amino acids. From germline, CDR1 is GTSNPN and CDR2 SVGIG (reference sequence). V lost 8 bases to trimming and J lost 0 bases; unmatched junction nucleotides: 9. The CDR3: CARNRGQSNYGYTF. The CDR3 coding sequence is TGTGCCCGGAACAGGGGTCAGTCTAACTATGGCTACACCTTC.

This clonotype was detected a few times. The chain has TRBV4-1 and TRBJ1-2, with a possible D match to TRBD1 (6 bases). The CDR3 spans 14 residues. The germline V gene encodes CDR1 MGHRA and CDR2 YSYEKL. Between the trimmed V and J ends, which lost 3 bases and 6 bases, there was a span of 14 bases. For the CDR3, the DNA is TGCGCCAGCAGCCATGACAGGCTAGAAGATGGCTACACCTTC. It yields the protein CASSHDRLEDGYTF.